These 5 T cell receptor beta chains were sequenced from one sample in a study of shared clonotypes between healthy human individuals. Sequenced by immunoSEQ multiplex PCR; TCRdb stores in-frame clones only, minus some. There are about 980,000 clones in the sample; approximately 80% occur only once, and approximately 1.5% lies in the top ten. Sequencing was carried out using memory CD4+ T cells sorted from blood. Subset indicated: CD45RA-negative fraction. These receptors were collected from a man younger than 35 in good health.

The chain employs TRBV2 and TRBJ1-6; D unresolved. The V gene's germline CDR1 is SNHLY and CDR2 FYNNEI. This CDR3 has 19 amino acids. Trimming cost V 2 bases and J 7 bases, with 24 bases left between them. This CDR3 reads CASSETRQKGRSLNSPLHF. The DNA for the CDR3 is TGTGCCAGCAGTGAAACGCGACAAAAGGGCCGGAGCCTAAATTCACCCCTCCACTTT. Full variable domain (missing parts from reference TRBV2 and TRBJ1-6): EPEVTQTPSHQVTQMGQEVILRCVPISNHLYFYWYRQILGQKVEFLVSFYNNEISEKSEIFDDQFSVERPDGSNFTLKIRSTKLEDSAMYFCASSETRQKGRSLNSPLHFGNGTRLTVT.

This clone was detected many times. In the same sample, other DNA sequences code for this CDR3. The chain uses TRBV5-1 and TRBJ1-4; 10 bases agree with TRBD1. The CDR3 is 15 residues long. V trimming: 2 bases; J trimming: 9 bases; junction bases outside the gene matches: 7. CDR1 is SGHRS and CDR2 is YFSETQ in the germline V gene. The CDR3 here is CASSFGTGEGQKLFF. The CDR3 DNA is TGCGCCAGCAGCTTCGGGACAGGGGAGGGACAAAAACTGTTTTTT.

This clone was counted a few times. The CDR3: CAITPRNTGELFF. CDR3 coding DNA: TGTGCCATCACCCCCAGGAACACCGGGGAGCTGTTTTTT. The V gene is TRBV10-3, the J gene TRBJ2-2; D unresolved. The ends were cut back, 7 bases at V and 1 base at J, with 7 bases in the middle. In germline, CDR1 is ENHRY, CDR2 SYGVKD. The CDR3 runs to 13 residues.

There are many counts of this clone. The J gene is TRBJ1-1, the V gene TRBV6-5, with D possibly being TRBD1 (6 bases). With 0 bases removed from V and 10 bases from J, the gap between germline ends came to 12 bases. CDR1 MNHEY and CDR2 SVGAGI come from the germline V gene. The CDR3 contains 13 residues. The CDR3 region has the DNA TGTGCCAGCAGTTACTCTGAGGGGGAGCGAGCTTTCTTT. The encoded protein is CASSYSEGERAFF.

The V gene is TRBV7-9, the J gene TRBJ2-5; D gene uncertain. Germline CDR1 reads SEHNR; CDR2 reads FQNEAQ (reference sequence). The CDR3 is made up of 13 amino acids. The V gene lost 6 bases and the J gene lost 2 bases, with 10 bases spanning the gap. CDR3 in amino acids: CASREWIQETQYF. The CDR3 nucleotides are TGTGCCAGCAGGGAATGGATACAAGAGACCCAGTACTTC.